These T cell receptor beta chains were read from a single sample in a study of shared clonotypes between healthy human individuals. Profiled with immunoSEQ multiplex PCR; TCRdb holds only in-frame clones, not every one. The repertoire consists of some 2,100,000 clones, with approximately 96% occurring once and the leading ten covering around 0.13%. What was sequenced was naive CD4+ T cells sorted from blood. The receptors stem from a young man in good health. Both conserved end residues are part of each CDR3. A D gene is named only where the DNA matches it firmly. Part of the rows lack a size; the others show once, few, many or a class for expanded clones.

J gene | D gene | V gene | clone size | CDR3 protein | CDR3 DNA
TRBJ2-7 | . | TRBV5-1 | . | CASSLGSTASYEQYF | TGCGCCAGCAGCTTGGGTAGTACAGCGTCCTACGAGCAGTACTTC
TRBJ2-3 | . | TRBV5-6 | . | CASKGDRRTDTQYF | TGTGCCAGCAAGGGTGACAGACGCACAGATACGCAGTATTTT
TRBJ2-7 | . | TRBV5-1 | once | CASSPLGQPEQYF | TGCGCCAGCAGCCCGCTCGGACAGCCCGAGCAGTACTTC
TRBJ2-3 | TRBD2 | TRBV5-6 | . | CASSRTSGPDTQYF | TGTGCCAGCAGCCGGACTAGCGGCCCAGATACGCAGTATTTT
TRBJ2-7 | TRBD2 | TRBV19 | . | CASSISTGGAAIYEQYF | TGTGCCAGTAGTATATCAACCGGGGGGGCCGCTATTTACGAGCAGTACTTC
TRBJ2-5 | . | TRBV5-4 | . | CASSRVQETQYF | TGTGCCAGCAGCCGCGTACAAGAGACCCAGTACTTC
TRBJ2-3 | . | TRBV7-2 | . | CASSLLSGGDTQYF | TGTGCCAGCAGCCTACTCTCAGGGGGGGATACGCAGTATTTT
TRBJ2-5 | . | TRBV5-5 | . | CASSLGEGAETQYF | TGTGCCAGCAGCTTGGGGGAGGGGGCCGAGACCCAGTACTTC
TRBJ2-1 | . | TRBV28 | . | CASSTRVLGRKEQFF | TGTGCCAGCAGTACCCGGGTCCTAGGGAGGAAGGAGCAGTTCTTC
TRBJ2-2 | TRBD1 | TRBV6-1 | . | CASRGQLIGELFF | TGTGCCAGCAGGGGACAGCTAATCGGGGAGCTGTTTTTT
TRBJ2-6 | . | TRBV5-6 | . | CASSPTPGANVLTF | TGTGCCAGCAGCCCCACCCCCGGGGCCAACGTCCTGACTTTC
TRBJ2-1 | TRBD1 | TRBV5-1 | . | CASSIGGGQGTNEQFF | TGCGCCAGCAGTATAGGAGGGGGACAGGGGACGAATGAGCAGTTCTTC
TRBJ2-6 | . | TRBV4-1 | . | CASSQNGLSGANVLTF | TGCGCCAGCAGCCAAAACGGGCTTTCTGGGGCCAACGTCCTGACTTTC
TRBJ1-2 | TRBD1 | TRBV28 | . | CASNSGTGTYGYTF | TGTGCCAGCAACTCCGGGACAGGGACCTATGGCTACACCTTC
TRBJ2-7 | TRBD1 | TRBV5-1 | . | CASSQWTGDYEQYF | TGCGCCAGCAGCCAATGGACAGGGGACTACGAGCAGTACTTC
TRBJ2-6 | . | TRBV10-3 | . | CAISDSSSGANVLTF | TGTGCCATCAGTGATTCAAGCTCTGGGGCCAACGTCCTGACTTTC
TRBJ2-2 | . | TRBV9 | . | CASSVVPSIGTGELFF | TGTGCCAGCAGCGTAGTTCCTAGCATAGGGACCGGGGAGCTGTTTTTT
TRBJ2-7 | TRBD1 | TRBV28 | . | CASSSPRTGGTYEQYF | TGTGCCAGCAGTTCCCCCCGGACAGGGGGCACCTACGAGCAGTACTTC
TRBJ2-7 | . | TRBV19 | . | CASSPKGAYEQYF | TGTGCCAGTAGTCCCAAAGGGGCGTACGAGCAGTACTTC
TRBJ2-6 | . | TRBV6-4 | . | CASSDGISGANVLTF | TGTGCCAGCAGTGACGGAATCTCTGGGGCCAACGTCCTGACTTTC
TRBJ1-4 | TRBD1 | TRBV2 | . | CASSPTGIREKLFF | TGTGCCAGCAGTCCGACAGGGATACGGGAAAAACTGTTTTTT
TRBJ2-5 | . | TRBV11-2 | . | CASSEDGLEETQYF | TGTGCCAGCAGCGAAGACGGCTTAGAAGAGACCCAGTACTTC
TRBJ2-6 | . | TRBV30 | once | CAWSPLNAFSGANVLTF | TGTGCCTGGAGTCCCTTAAACGCCTTCTCTGGGGCCAACGTCCTGACTTTC
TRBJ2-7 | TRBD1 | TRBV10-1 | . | CASSEGTGYSYEQYF | TGCGCCAGCAGTGAGGGGACAGGGTACTCCTACGAGCAGTACTTC
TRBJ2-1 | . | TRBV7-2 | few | CASSKERDSYNEQFF | TGTGCCAGCAGCAAGGAGCGGGACAGCTACAATGAGCAGTTCTTC
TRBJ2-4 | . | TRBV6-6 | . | CASSPDRMAKNIQYF | TGTGCCAGCAGCCCCGACAGGATGGCCAAAAACATTCAGTACTTC
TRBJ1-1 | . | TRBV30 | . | CAWSVRVEAFF | TGTGCCTGGAGTGTACGAGTGGAAGCTTTCTTT
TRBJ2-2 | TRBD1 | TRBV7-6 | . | CASSPGQGNTGELFF | TGTGCCAGCAGCCCGGGACAGGGGAACACCGGGGAGCTGTTTTTT
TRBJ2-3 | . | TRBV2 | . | CASSEKITQYF | TGTGCCAGCAGTGAGAAGATTACGCAGTATTTT
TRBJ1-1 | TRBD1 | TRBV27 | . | CASSLLRRTGVMDTEAFF | TGTGCCAGCAGTTTATTGCGGAGGACAGGGGTCATGGACACTGAAGCTTTCTTT
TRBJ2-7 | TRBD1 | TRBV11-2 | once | CASSLAGQGSEQYF | TGTGCCAGCAGCTTAGCGGGACAGGGATCCGAGCAGTACTTC
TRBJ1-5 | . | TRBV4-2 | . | CASSQEAKGANQPQHF | TGTGCCAGCAGCCAAGAGGCCAAGGGAGCCAATCAGCCCCAGCATTTT
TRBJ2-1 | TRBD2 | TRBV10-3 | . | CAIRERELSYNEQFF | TGTGCCATCAGAGAGCGGGAGCTCTCCTACAATGAGCAGTTCTTC
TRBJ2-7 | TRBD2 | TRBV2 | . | CASSPGLISGEQYF | TGTGCCAGCAGTCCGGGACTAATATCGGGTGAGCAGTACTTC
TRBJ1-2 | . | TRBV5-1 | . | CASSLDTESYGYTF | TGCGCCAGCAGCTTGGACACAGAATCCTATGGCTACACCTTC
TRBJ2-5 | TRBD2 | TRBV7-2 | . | CASSQWGGETQYF | TGTGCCAGCAGCCAGTGGGGGGGAGAGACCCAGTACTTC
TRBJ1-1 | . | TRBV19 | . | CASSKWGETEAFF | TGTGCCAGTAGCAAATGGGGGGAGACTGAAGCTTTCTTT
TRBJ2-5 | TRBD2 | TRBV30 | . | CAWGSGGKETQYF | TGTGCCTGGGGATCGGGGGGGAAAGAGACCCAGTACTTC
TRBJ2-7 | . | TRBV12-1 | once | CASSFTGQGYEQYF | TGTGCCAGCAGCTTCACTGGACAGGGCTACGAGCAGTACTTC
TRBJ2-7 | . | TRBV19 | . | CASSSGLGYEQYF | TGTGCCAGTAGTAGCGGGCTAGGTTACGAGCAGTACTTC
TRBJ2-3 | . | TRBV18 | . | CASSPLPLSTDTQYF | TGTGCCAGCTCACCACTCCCCCTTAGCACAGATACGCAGTATTTT
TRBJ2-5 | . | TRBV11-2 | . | CASSQGLQETQYF | TGTGCCAGCAGCCAGGGGCTACAAGAGACCCAGTACTTC
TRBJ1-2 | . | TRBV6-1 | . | CASSEGTNYGYTF | TGTGCCAGCAGTGAAGGCACAAACTATGGCTACACCTTC
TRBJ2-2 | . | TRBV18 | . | CASSLRQVDSGELFF | TGTGCCAGCTCACTGCGACAGGTCGACTCCGGGGAGCTGTTTTTT
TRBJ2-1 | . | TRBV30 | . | CASGSIQFF | TGTGCCTCAGGGAGCATACAGTTCTTC
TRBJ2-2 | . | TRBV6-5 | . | CASSSFTGELFF | TGTGCCAGCAGCAGCTTCACCGGGGAGCTGTTTTTT
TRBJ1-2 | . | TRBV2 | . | CASSPPSSYGYTF | TGTGCCAGCAGTCCGCCCAGCTCCTATGGCTACACCTTC
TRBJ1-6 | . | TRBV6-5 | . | CASSLDYGNSPLHF | TGTGCCAGCAGTTTGGACTACGGGAATTCACCCCTCCACTTT
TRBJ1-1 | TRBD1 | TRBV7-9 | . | CASSATGGGGEAFF | TGTGCCAGCAGCGCAACAGGGGGCGGTGGTGAAGCTTTCTTT
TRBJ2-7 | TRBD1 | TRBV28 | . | CASSLGQPYEQYF | TGTGCCAGCAGCCTGGGACAGCCCTACGAGCAGTACTTC
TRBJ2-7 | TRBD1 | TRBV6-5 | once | CASSYTLGRGLYEQYF | TGTGCCAGCAGTTATACCCTAGGCAGGGGGCTCTACGAGCAGTACTTC
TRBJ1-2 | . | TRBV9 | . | CASSVGGSYGYTF | TGTGCCAGCAGCGTAGGGGGTTCCTATGGCTACACCTTC
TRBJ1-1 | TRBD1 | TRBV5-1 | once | CASSQIDRVTEAFF | TGCGCCAGCAGTCAGATCGACAGGGTCACTGAAGCTTTCTTT